The entry below gives a single T cell receptor (beta chain) sequence along with its context. This table comes from immunoSEQ multiplex PCR, and its TCRdb copy is limited to in-frame clones, with some not included. The sample includes about 340,000 clones, 85% to 95% seen only once; the top ten take 4.5% to 7%. Time point reported: blood from clinic visit 5 months post-surgery; TSC patient then seizure free. The data originate from a study of brain T cells in children with intractable seizures. The CDR3 is made up of 15 amino acids. Between the trimmed V and J ends, which lost 6 bases and 7 bases, there was a span of 17 bases. CDR1 SGHDT and CDR2 YYEEEE come from the germline V gene.

V usage is TRBV5-6 and J usage is TRBJ1-6; D is perhaps TRBD1 (6 bases). The sample here was peripheral blood, taken less than 6 months after surgery. This TCR was sampled from a boy under three years old with tuberous sclerosis and intractable seizures. CDR3 coding DNA: TGTGCCAGCACTCGTTTAGGACAGTGGAATTCACCCCTCCACTTT. It encodes CASTRLGQWNSPLHF.